This is a list of T cell receptor beta chains from one sample in a study of molecular identifiers for immune sequencing clone quantification. MiXCR, run by TCRdb on the PCR reads, gives a single entry per CDR3 protein. The table has 400,000 to 600,000 distinct CDR3 sequences, around 23% seen once. The source material was naive CD8+ T cells from blood, with Jurkat cell RNA spiked in. Receptors originate from a human donor in good health. Some libraries in this study had Jurkat cell RNA spiked in. Each CDR3 is given with its conserved first and last residue. Fields, in order: V gene, clone size, D gene, J gene, CDR3 protein, CDR3 DNA. The D gene is left open where the match is weak. Size is omitted from some rows. Given values are once, few, many or a class for expanded clones.

TRBV7-8	few	TRBD2	TRBJ2-1	CASSKGGLGYNEQFF	TGTGCCAGCAGCAAGGGAGGGTTAGGCTACAATGAGCAGTTCTTC
TRBV20-1	few	TRBD2	TRBJ2-3	CSAKRTSGGTDTQYF	TGCAGTGCTAAGAGGACTAGCGGGGGCACAGATACGCAGTATTTT
TRBV7-9	.	.	TRBJ2-1	CASSLARWQGRNEQFF	TGTGCCAGCAGCTTAGCTAGATGGCAGGGCCGTAATGAGCAGTTCTTC
TRBV29-1	.	.	TRBJ1-1	CSVEGKTPEAFF	TGCAGCGTGGAGGGGAAGACCCCTGAAGCTTTCTTT
TRBV5-6	.	TRBD1	TRBJ2-5	CASSLLLGTGGRETQYF	TGTGCCAGCAGCTTGTTACTGGGGACAGGGGGCAGGGAGACCCAGTACTTC
TRBV12-5	.	TRBD2	TRBJ2-7	CASGFWGGYEQYF	TGTGCTAGTGGTTTCTGGGGGGGTTACGAGCAGTACTTC
TRBV23-1	many	.	TRBJ2-6	CASSQSWQEGKTGANVLTF	TGCGCCAGCAGTCAATCGTGGCAGGAGGGGAAAACTGGGGCCAACGTCCTGACTTTC
TRBV7-6	.	TRBD1	TRBJ2-7	CASSLAPAQGGAEQYF	TGTGCCAGCAGCTTAGCGCCGGCCCAAGGGGGCGCGGAGCAGTACTTC
TRBV13	few	.	TRBJ2-3	CASSYSSLGDTQYF	TGTGCCAGCAGCTACTCGTCGCTTGGAGATACGCAGTATTTT
TRBV12-3/TRBV12-4	many	.	TRBJ2-5	CASSFLLAGLETQYF	TGTGCCAGCAGTTTCCTACTCGCGGGGTTGGAGACCCAGTACTTC
TRBV12-3/TRBV12-4	.	.	TRBJ1-3	CASYFEGAIAGNTIYF	TGTGCCAGCTACTTCGAAGGGGCTATAGCTGGAAACACCATATATTTT
TRBV27	.	TRBD2	TRBJ2-7	CASSSSSGGYSYEQYF	TGTGCCAGCAGTTCATCTAGCGGGGGGTACTCCTACGAGCAGTACTTC
TRBV13	.	TRBD2	TRBJ2-7	CGSSLSPGGSAYEQYF	TGTGGCAGCAGCTTATCTCCCGGCGGGAGCGCCTACGAGCAGTACTTC
TRBV27	.	TRBD2	TRBJ2-1	CASSTSGNNEQFF	TGTGCCAGCAGCACTAGCGGGAACAATGAGCAGTTCTTC
TRBV6-2/TRBV6-3	once	TRBD2	TRBJ2-3	CASSQTSGGMGTQYF	TGTGCCAGCAGTCAGACTAGCGGGGGGATGGGTACGCAGTATTTT
TRBV11-2	few	.	TRBJ2-2	CASSLVGVGSNTGELFF	TGTGCCAGCAGCTTAGTCGGCGTCGGGAGTAACACCGGGGAGCTGTTTTTT
TRBV20-1	few	.	TRBJ2-7	CSARETYSYEQYF	TGCAGTGCTAGAGAGACATACTCCTACGAGCAGTACTTC
TRBV7-9	few	.	TRBJ1-4	CASSLASNEKLFF	TGTGCCAGCAGCTTAGCCAGTAATGAAAAACTGTTTTTT
TRBV4-1	.	TRBD1	TRBJ1-2	CASSQVQGDGGYGYTF	TGCGCCAGCAGCCAAGTACAGGGGGACGGGGGCTATGGCTACACCTTC
TRBV5-1	few	TRBD2	TRBJ2-3	CASSLEVSGGAPTDTQYF	TGCGCCAGCAGCTTGGAGGTTAGCGGGGGGGCCCCCACAGATACGCAGTATTTT
TRBV5-6	many	TRBD1	TRBJ1-1	CASSPGGTGGFGTEAFF	TGTGCCAGCAGCCCCGGAGGGACAGGGGGTTTTGGCACTGAAGCTTTCTTT
TRBV4-1	.	.	TRBJ1-5	CARRPAVFPNQPPHF	TGCGCCCGCCGCCCGGCGGTTTTCCCCAATCAGCCCCCGCATTTT
TRBV19	few	TRBD1	TRBJ1-5	CASRAGGNQPQHF	TGTGCCAGTAGGGCAGGGGGAAATCAGCCCCAGCATTTT
TRBV4-2	.	.	TRBJ2-2	CASSQEIGQGNTGELFF	TGTGCCAGCAGCCAAGAAATTGGCCAGGGGAACACCGGGGAGCTGTTTTTT
TRBV7-9	.	TRBD1	TRBJ2-3	CASSLGQGQPQYF	TGTGCCAGCAGCTTGGGTCAGGGACAGCCCCAGTATTTT
TRBV4-1	.	TRBD1	TRBJ2-2	CASSQPRQGATGELFF	TGCGCCAGCAGCCAACCCCGACAGGGGGCGACCGGGGAGCTGTTTTTT
TRBV7-6	.	.	TRBJ2-7	CASSQAGLEQYF	TGTGCCAGCAGCCAGGCAGGGCTGGAGCAGTACTTC
TRBV29-1	many	.	TRBJ2-1	CSVPGGVF	TGCAGCGTTCCCGGCGGGGTCTTC
TRBV7-9	few	.	TRBJ1-6	CASSGTTGTDKPIFPDSPLHF	TGTGCCAGCAGCGGGACCACCGGGACGGATAAGCCAATCTTTCCTGATTCACCCCTCCACTTT
TRBV30	.	TRBD1	TRBJ1-1	CAWERTGLGAEAFF	TGTGCCTGGGAAAGGACAGGGTTAGGGGCTGAAGCTTTCTTT
TRBV29-1	many	TRBD1	TRBJ2-3	CSAWGQGPDTQYF	TGCAGCGCTTGGGGACAGGGTCCAGATACGCAGTATTTT
TRBV7-9	many	.	TRBJ2-7	CASSSQYEQYF	TGTGCCAGCAGCTCTCAGTACGAGCAGTACTTC
TRBV4-3	few	.	TRBJ2-3	CASSQDSVVAVPDTQYF	TGCGCCAGCAGCCAAGACTCGGTCGTAGCAGTCCCAGATACGCAGTATTTT
TRBV12-3/TRBV12-4	many	TRBD2	TRBJ2-1	CASSLAGGWFF	TGTGCCAGCAGCTTAGCGGGGGGTTGGTTCTTC
TRBV28	.	.	TRBJ2-7	CASSLRDGYYEQYF	TGTGCCAGCAGTTTACGGGACGGATACTACGAGCAGTACTTC
TRBV5-3	.	.	TRBJ2-5	CASSLATDQETQYF	TGTGCCAGCAGCTTGGCAACGGACCAAGAGACCCAGTACTTC
TRBV7-9	few	TRBD1	TRBJ1-2	CASSFTTGDGYTF	TGTGCCAGCAGCTTTACCACAGGGGATGGCTACACCTTC
TRBV5-4	many	TRBD2	TRBJ2-1	CASSPWTSGEPNEQFF	TGTGCCAGCAGCCCGTGGACTAGCGGGGAGCCCAATGAGCAGTTCTTC
TRBV7-9	.	.	TRBJ2-1	CASSLGGTSNEQFF	TGTGCCAGCAGCTTAGGAGGCACCTCCAATGAGCAGTTCTTC
TRBV28	many	.	TRBJ2-5	CASSGTLQETQYF	TGTGCCAGCAGTGGTACCCTCCAAGAGACCCAGTACTTC
TRBV5-1	few	TRBD2	TRBJ2-3	CASSLWVAGGPQYF	TGCGCCAGCAGCTTGTGGGTAGCGGGAGGCCCGCAGTATTTT
TRBV9	.	.	TRBJ1-1	CASSVGGREAFF	TGTGCCAGCAGCGTAGGGGGGCGAGAAGCTTTCTTT